Listed here is a single T cell receptor (beta chain). Antigen specificity is unknown. This CDR3 has 17 amino acids. Trimming cost V 2 bases and J 8 bases; bases outside gene matches: 11. The germline V gene encodes CDR1 ENHRY and CDR2 SYGVKD. Libraries were prepared by immunoSEQ multiplex PCR; TCRdb keeps only in-frame clonotypes and omits some of them. The sample contains roughly 15,000 clones, roughly 74% of which appear only once. These data belong to a study of chemoradiotherapy in HPV16-positive cancers. Study as a whole: Functional T-cell assays on a couple of HPV16-positive patients' cells defined candidate HPV-specific clones and common TCR motifs.

Overall study findings and caveats: HPV-specific T cells were functionally defined from only a couple of HPV16-positive patients. Non-HPV-specific T cells did not expand in tumors during treatment, whereas candidate HPV-specific clones and E7-related motifs did. HPV-responsive T-cell expansion during chemoradiotherapy was linked to improved recurrence-free survival in HPV16-positive patients.

This receptor was identified in a human donor with HPV-associated anogenital cancer. V gene TRBV10-3 combines with J gene TRBJ1-5; 11 positions agree with TRBD1. Sample collection occurred from a patient who underwent chemoradiotherapy. The CDR3 loop reads CAISENPPGTGGEPQHF. As DNA, the CDR3 is TGTGCCATCAGTGAGAATCCCCCCGGGACAGGGGGAGAGCCCCAGCATTTT.